This TCR beta chain was documented in a study of cytomegalovirus exposure and HLA in healthy donors. Overall study context: Early released data comprised around 85 million unique TCRs from HLA-typed donors. General study findings and limits: By a later analysis, the bulk of CMV-associated TCR beta chains appeared HLA-restricted. V segments that were indistinguishable, TRBV6-2 and TRBV6-3 among them, were omitted from analysis. Association of around 17,000 TCR beta sequences with HLA alleles was found at 0.05 false discovery rate in a later analysis.

This PCR relied on a set of 60 Vbeta primers and 13 Jbeta primers. Repertoires were generated with immunoSEQ multiplex PCR, while TCRdb's copy carries only in-frame clones and drops some. Altogether 170,000 or so clones are present, about four fifths being singletons, with the ten largest covering 0.38%. This CDR3 has 13 amino acids. The V end was cut by 1 base, the J end by 5 bases, with 5 bases between. The germline V gene encodes CDR1 SSHAT and CDR2 FNYEAQ (reference sequence). Details on this clone: Its antigen is unidentified.

The material sequenced was PBMCs. The TCR was taken from a boy aged 2-15 years in good health and CMV-seronegative. This sequence joins TRBV7-7 and TRBJ2-2, with D maybe TRBD2 (5 bases). CDR3: CASSLERTGELFF. The CDR3 DNA is TGTGCCAGCAGCTTAGAGCGGACCGGGGAGCTGTTTTTT.